Each of the 10 T cell receptor beta chains below was sequenced from the same sample in a study of persistence of HIV-infected CD4 T cells. The antigens of these receptors remain unknown. Cells were stimulated nonspecifically with anti-CD3/anti-CD28 magnetic beads. CD4+ T cells upregulating both CD40 ligand and CD69 were sorted as responding cells. The libraries were made with immunoSEQ version 4 in survey mode. The repertoire was sequenced with immunoSEQ multiplex PCR; TCRdb's copy has only in-frame clones and lacks some. The table shows roughly 41,000 clones, with about nine tenths occurring only once. Sequences were derived from CD4+ T cells sorted from PBMCs after approximately 19-hour stimulation, sampled from a patient who received antiretroviral therapy. The receptors originated from an adult man with HIV who was CMV-seropositive.

The chain links TRBV19 to TRBJ2-3, with D maybe TRBD2 (6 bases). CDR3 length equals 16 residues. The germline V gene has CDR1 LNHDA and CDR2 SQIVND (reference sequence). Trimming left V 6 bases short and J 3 bases short, with 19 bases between. The CDR3 here is CASRSITGTVTDTQYF. In DNA form, the CDR3 reads TGTGCCAGTAGATCAATCACCGGGACTGTGACAGATACGCAGTATTTT.

This clone showed up just once. The chain employs TRBV6-5 and TRBJ1-5; 7 bases match TRBD1. In germline, CDR1 is MNHEY, CDR2 SVGAGI. This CDR3 is 14 amino acids long. The trim removed 7 bases at V and 4 bases at J, leaving 7 bases unmatched. CDR3 loop: CASIRDRKNQPQHF. The CDR3, as DNA: TGTGCCAGCATTCGGGACAGAAAAAATCAGCCCCAGCATTTT.

This chain links TRBV5-1 with TRBJ1-2; D unclear. Trimming removed 3 bases at V and 4 bases at J, with 13 bases between. The germline gives CDR1 SGHRS, CDR2 YFSETQ. The CDR3 contains 14 residues. This CDR3 reads CASSSRGLGYGYTF. Written as DNA, the CDR3 is TGCGCCAGCAGCTCTCGGGGTCTGGGCTATGGCTACACCTTC.

The genes are TRBV7-6 and TRBJ1-5, with D unresolved. V was trimmed by 5 bases and J by 7 bases, leaving 9 bases between them. This CDR3 has 12 amino acids. CDR1 and CDR2 from the germline V gene are SGHVS and FNYEAQ. The CDR3 loop reads CASSPHGQPQHF. DNA of the CDR3: TGTGCCAGCAGCCCCCACGGACAGCCCCAGCATTTT.

This clone was detected a few times. The CDR3 nucleotides are TGTGCCAGCAGCTTGGGCCGGGATTCACCCCTCCACTTT. Encoded protein: CASSLGRDSPLHF. The rearrangement uses TRBV5-4 and TRBJ1-6; D remains ambiguous. Trimming cost V 0 bases and J 8 bases, with 6 bases left between them. Germline V gene data show CDR1 as SGHNT and CDR2 as YYREEE (reference sequence). This CDR3 contains 13 residues.

The chain carries TRBV25-1 and TRBJ2-7; no reliable D call. This CDR3 is 15 amino acids long. Germline V gene sequence: CDR1 MGHDK, CDR2 SYGVNS. Trimming stripped 1 base from V and 2 bases from J, with 12 bases between. The CDR3 sequence is CASSELGQVPYEQYF. DNA of the CDR3: TGTGCCAGCAGTGAATTAGGGCAGGTACCCTACGAGCAGTACTTC.

The genes are TRBV5-1 and TRBJ2-5; tentative D call: TRBD1 (6 bases). The CDR3 length is 15 residues. V was clipped by 7 bases and J by 5 bases, with 21 bases between them. Per germline, CDR1 SGHRS and CDR2 YFSETQ. The CDR3 bases are TGCGCCAGCCGAACCGACGTGGGGGCCGGGGAGACCCAGTACTTC. Its translation is CASRTDVGAGETQYF.

The chain joins TRBV18 to TRBJ1-2; D gene ambiguous. The germline gives CDR1 KGHSH, CDR2 LQKENI. V dropped 0 bases and J dropped 5 bases, with 7 bases sitting between them. This CDR3 has 13 amino acids. CDR3 loop: CASSPPEVYGYTF. The CDR3 nucleotides are TGTGCCAGCTCACCACCGGAAGTTTATGGCTACACCTTC.

The chain links TRBV7-9 to TRBJ2-5, with D possibly called TRBD1 or TRBD2 (6 bases each). CDR3 length equals 13 residues. V was shortened by 5 bases and J by 5 bases, with 12 bases between the two germline ends. Germline CDR1 reads SEHNR; CDR2 reads FQNEAQ (reference sequence). In DNA, the CDR3 is TGTGCCAGCAGCGACCCGGGGGCGGAGACCCAGTACTTC. The encoded protein is CASSDPGAETQYF. Using reference TRBV7-9 and TRBJ2-5 for the parts outside the CDR3, the full variable domain is DTGVSQNPRHKITKRGQNVTFRCDPISEHNRLYWYRQTLGQGPEFLTYFQNEAQLEKSRLLSDRFSAERPKGSFSTLEIQRTEQGDSAMYLCASSDPGAETQYFGPGTRLLVL.

This clone was seen once. This chain connects TRBV11-1 to TRBJ2-1; 7 bases line up with TRBD1. V lost 5 bases, J lost 9 bases, and 13 bases stayed unmatched. Germline CDR1 reads SGHAT; CDR2 reads FQDESV (reference sequence). The CDR3 sequence is 15 residues long. The CDR3 loop reads CASSPGGRMVGEQFF. In DNA, the CDR3 is TGTGCCAGCAGCCCAGGGGGACGTATGGTGGGTGAGCAGTTCTTC.